This T cell receptor (beta chain) came from a study of T-cell memory formation after mild COVID-19. Points from the study as a whole: While clones contracting from day 15 to 85 were balanced between CD4 and CD8, later expanders leaned CD4+. Whether second-wave clones peaking at day 37 were SARS-CoV-2 specific went unconfirmed.

CDR3 length: 13 residues. Germline V gene lookup returns CDR1 SGHAT and CDR2 FQNNGV. V was clipped by 1 base and J by 4 bases, with 7 bases between them. From 5'RACE with constant-segment primers came TCR alpha and TCR beta cDNA libraries that carried sample barcodes and UMIs. TCRdb reanalysed the 5' RACE reads using MiXCR and keeps one entry per CDR3 protein. The sample has about 470,000 distinct CDR3 sequences, 15% to 20% seen once. This clonotype was seen more than once but under ten times. The antigen is not known. The receptor comes from an adult woman who had mild COVID-19 (a few samples of this study predate the infection). Cell type and time point are not known. This chain joins TRBV11-2 and TRBJ1-1, with D uncertain. The sample was PBMCs or a T cell subset sorted from them (not recorded which). Here the CDR3 DNA reads TGTGCCAGCAGCTTAGCCACGGGCACTGAAGCTTTCTTT. Its protein product is CASSLATGTEAFF.